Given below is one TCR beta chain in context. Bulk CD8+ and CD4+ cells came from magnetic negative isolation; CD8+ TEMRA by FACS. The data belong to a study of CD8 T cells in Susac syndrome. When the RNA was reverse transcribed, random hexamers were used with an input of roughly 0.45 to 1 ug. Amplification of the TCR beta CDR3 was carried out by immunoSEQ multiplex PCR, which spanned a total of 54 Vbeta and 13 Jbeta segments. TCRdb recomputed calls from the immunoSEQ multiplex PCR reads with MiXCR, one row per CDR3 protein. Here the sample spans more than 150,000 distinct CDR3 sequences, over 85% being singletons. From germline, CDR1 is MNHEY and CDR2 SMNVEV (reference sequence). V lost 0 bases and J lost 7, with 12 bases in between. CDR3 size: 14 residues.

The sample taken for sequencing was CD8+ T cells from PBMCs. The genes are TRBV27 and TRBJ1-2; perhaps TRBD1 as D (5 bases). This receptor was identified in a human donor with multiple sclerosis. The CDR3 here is CASSLSRGGRGYTF. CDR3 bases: TGTGCCAGCAGTTTATCTCGGGGGGGTCGTGGCTACACCTTC.